This T cell receptor (beta chain) appears in the sequencing data of a study of CD8 T cells in ankylosing spondylitis (TCRdb year 2017). Regarding the research as a whole: The study set out to find disease-linked TCR variants by profiling T cell receptor beta repertoires in ankylosing spondylitis patients and healthy donors. The full study cohort comprised around 25 ankylosing spondylitis patients and some 100 healthy donors. Peripheral blood was sampled, and synovial fluid was additionally collected from ankylosing spondylitis patients. The study at large found these results: Blood from ankylosing spondylitis patients appeared to be characterized by a TCR beta motif made up of several highly homologous amino acid variants. The disease-linked clones had a CD8+ phenotype and were found at relatively low frequencies in peripheral blood. The disease-linked clones were reported to be significantly enriched in matched synovial fluid samples from ankylosing spondylitis patients. Some of the motif variants had been reported before in the synovial fluid and blood of reactive arthritis patients, a finding that suggests common disease-initiation mechanisms.

This clonotype was counted at least ten times. This receptor's antigen is unknown. No quality values exist for individual bases; no much larger clone is one base distant. V is shortened by 1 base, J by 6 bases, and the region joining them spans 7 bases. CDR1 SQVTM and CDR2 ANQGSEA are derived from the germline V gene. CDR3 length: 11 amino acids, cysteine to phenylalanine. Only CDR3 DNA is held: 33 bases, read in frame from base 1. Sequencing instrument: Illumina HiSeq 2500. TCR beta libraries were prepared by quantitative 5'-RACE with molecular barcodes. The source study handled its data this way. A new computational method, built on a probabilistic model of VDJ rearrangement, was used to identify disease-linked TCR variants. Starting from the raw public reads, TCRdb applied fastp trimming at Q25, assembled clones with MiXCR and retained in-frame beta chains. Every entry covers one CDR3 protein and lists the most common genes and DNA from its rows. In this record, the V and J calls reflect TCRdb's handling and not the investigators' own analysis. This sample is represented by roughly 180,000 distinct CDR3 sequences; 9.8% of them were singletons. The ten most abundant clones make up around 15% of the sample.

The TCR comes from a female donor with ankylosing spondylitis or in good health (not recorded which). Sequenced sample: blood, either unsorted or a sorted T cell fraction (not recorded which). The V and J genes are TRBV29-1 and TRBJ2-7; no D gene can be assigned with confidence. DNA sequence: TGCAGCGTTGAAGGTCCTTTCGAGCAGTACTTC. Protein translation: CSVEGPFEQYF.